This entry lists 12 T cell receptor beta chains sequenced from one sample in a study of control samples from healthy donors and cancer patients. Sequenced by immunoSEQ multiplex PCR; TCRdb stores in-frame clones only, minus some. The sample has about 61,000 clones, 85% to 90% seen once. Sequenced input: PBMCs. These TCRs come from a man between 60 and 75 years old with colorectal cancer.

This clone was seen only once. The chain uses TRBV7-9 and TRBJ2-3; TRBD2 matches at 12 bases. The germline CDR1 and CDR2 sequences are SEHNR and FQNEAQ (reference sequence). The CDR3 contains 19 residues. Germline trimming cut 7 bases from V and 3 bases from J; bases unmatched to any gene: 17. The CDR3 nucleotides are TGTGCCAGCACCCGTGGGCTAGCGGGGGGGATCGCGATGACAGATACGCAGTATTTT. It translates to CASTRGLAGGIAMTDTQYF.

The V and J genes are TRBV7-9 and TRBJ1-4; D not certain. The CDR3 length is 14 residues. The germline V gene has CDR1 SEHNR and CDR2 FQNEAQ (reference sequence). Trimming took 5 bases from V and 3 from J, leaving 10 bases between them. This CDR3 reads CASSKEVPNEKLFF. CDR3 sequence (DNA): TGTGCCAGCAGCAAGGAGGTACCTAATGAAAAACTGTTTTTT.

The chain combines TRBV19 with TRBJ2-3, with TRBD2 matching over 11 bases. This CDR3 spans 16 amino acids. In germline, CDR1 is LNHDA, CDR2 SQIVND (reference sequence). Germline trimming cut 9 bases from V and 2 bases from J; bases unmatched to any gene: 10. The CDR3: CASSGLAGRNTDTQYF. The CDR3 DNA reads TGTGCCAGCTCAGGACTAGCGGGTAGGAACACAGATACGCAGTATTTT. The full variable domain, completed using reference TRBV19 and TRBJ2-3, is DGGITQSPKYLFRKEGQNVTLSCEQNLNHDAMYWYRQDPGQGLRLIYYSQIVNDFQKGDIAEGYSVSREKKESFPLTVTSAQKNPTAFYLCASSGLAGRNTDTQYFGPGTRLTVL.

This sequence joins TRBV4-1 and TRBJ2-4; D is possibly TRBD1 (5 bases). The CDR3 is 15 amino acids. V lost 1 base and J 9 bases, leaving 16 bases between the germline ends. Germline lookup yields CDR1 MGHRA and CDR2 YSYEKL. CDR3 DNA sequence: TGCGCCAGCAGCCAAGGCGCCAGGGCGGTGGGCATTCAGTACTTC. This gives the protein CASSQGARAVGIQYF.

The chain is built from TRBV5-1 and TRBJ2-3; the D is unclear. The V gene lost 0 bases and the J gene lost 0 bases, with 2 bases spanning the gap. There are 13 residues in the CDR3. Germline V lookup: CDR1 SGHRS, CDR2 YFSETQ. The CDR3 sequence: CASSLASTDTQYF. DNA of the CDR3: TGCGCCAGCAGCTTGGCCAGCACAGATACGCAGTATTTT.

This chain uses TRBV7-2 with TRBJ2-5, with 7 bases identical to TRBD1. The junction had 13 bases not matched to a gene; V was cut back by 3 bases and J by 9 bases. The CDR3 length is 15 residues. Germline CDR1 is SGHTA and CDR2 is FQGNSA. CDR3 nucleotide sequence: TGTGCCAGCAGCTTCGGGGACAGTCCCGGCACAGCCCAGTACTTC. Translation gives CASSFGDSPGTAQYF.

This chain connects TRBV5-6 to TRBJ1-3; TRBD1 aligns across 10 bases. CDR3 length: 17 amino acids. Germline assignment: CDR1 SGHDT and CDR2 YYEEEE. The J segment lost 0 bases and the V segment lost 4 bases, leaving 7 bases of the junction unmatched. DNA of the CDR3: TGTGCCAGCAGCACCGGGACAGGGGCCTACTCTGGAAACACCATATATTTT. Translated, it gives CASSTGTGAYSGNTIYF.

CDR3 sequence: CASSFGRMGETQYF. The CDR3 DNA sequence: TGTGCCAGCAGCTTCGGACGGATGGGGGAGACCCAGTACTTC. The genes are TRBV11-3 and TRBJ2-5; no reliable D call. V was shortened by 3 bases and J by 5 bases, with 13 bases between the two germline ends. In germline, CDR1 is SGHNT, CDR2 YENEEA. The CDR3 covers 14 residues.

The chain combines TRBV7-2 with TRBJ1-5; D uncertain. Looked up from germline, CDR1 is SGHTA and CDR2 is FQGNSA. V lost 4 bases, J lost 1 base, and 5 bases lay in between. The CDR3 has 13 residues. The CDR3 DNA follows: TGTGCCAGCAGCTCGGTAAGCAATCAGCCCCAGCATTTT. Translated, it gives CASSSVSNQPQHF. Complete variable domain (other parts from reference TRBV7-2 and TRBJ1-5): GAGVSQSPSNKVTEKGKDVELRCDPISGHTALYWYRQSLGQGLEFLIYFQGNSAPDKSGLPSDRFSAERTGGSVSTLTIQRTQQEDSAVYLCASSSVSNQPQHFGDGTRLSIL.

The chain couples TRBV3-1 (or the pseudogene TRBV3-2) to TRBJ1-2, with a tentative D call TRBD1 (6 bases). The CDR3 contains 14 residues. Trimming pared 0 bases from V and 6 bases from J, leaving 11 bases between. From germline, CDR1 is LGHDT and CDR2 YNNKEL (reference sequence). This CDR3 is CASSQDGGAHGYTF. For the CDR3, the DNA is TGTGCCAGCAGCCAAGATGGGGGGGCCCATGGCTACACCTTC.

This clone was recorded a few times. The same CDR3 can be traced to other DNA sequences in this sample. V is TRBV15 and J is TRBJ1-5; the D is unclear. Germline assignment: CDR1 LNHNV and CDR2 YYDKDF (reference sequence). The CDR3 sequence is 12 residues long. The ends were cut back, 3 bases at V and 3 bases at J, with 3 bases in the middle. The CDR3: CATSRDNQPQHF. CDR3 bases: TGTGCCACCAGCAGGGACAATCAGCCCCAGCATTTT.

The rearrangement links TRBV10-3 to TRBJ2-7, with a tentative D call TRBD1 (6 bases). Germline CDR1 ENHRY, CDR2 SYGVKD. The CDR3 covers 13 residues. Trimming took 10 bases from V and 0 from J, leaving 13 bases between them. CDR3 nucleotide sequence: TGTGCCAGCCATGGGGGCCTCTCCTACGAGCAGTACTTC. This translates into CASHGGLSYEQYF.